This T cell receptor (beta chain) was identified in a study of blood T cell repertoires in COVID-19. Whole-study context: The United States, Italy and Spain supplied acute and convalescent COVID-19 samples.

Original handling: Cell counts per sample came from amplifying reference gene primers. TCRdb's copy holds only in-frame clones and misses some; the assay was immunoSEQ multiplex PCR. Clone size and V and J calls were adopted from that table, with D and trimming inferred from the DNA. The data contain about 170,000 clones, around four fifths of them singletons. From germline, CDR1 is SNHLY and CDR2 FYNNEI. Deletions cut 10 bases from V and 3 bases from J, with 17 bases between. The CDR3 spans 14 residues. This TCR derives from a woman in her forties or fifties who had recovered from COVID-19. The chain links TRBV2 to TRBJ2-3; D gene uncertain. The sample was PBMCs or T cells enriched from blood (not recorded which). CDR3: CATRGPELTDTQYF. The DNA of the CDR3 is TGTGCCACCCGAGGCCCAGAGTTGACAGATACGCAGTATTTT.